The present TCR beta chain was sequenced within a study of CD4+ T cells in melanoma. Broader study findings: CD8+ T cell, macrophage and B cell function reportedly correlated with neoantigen-specific CD4+ T cells. Reportedly, melanoma neoantigen-specific CD4+ T cells showed varied differentiation states.

Germline CDR1 is MNHEY and CDR2 is SVGAGI. With 8 bases clipped from V and 6 bases from J, the junction kept 2 bases outside the gene matches. CDR3 length: 12 amino acids. Sequenced by immunoSEQ multiplex PCR; TCRdb stores in-frame clones only, minus some. The sample contains about 120,000 clones, 92% of which appear only once. The sample holds a few counts of this clone. Its target is unknown. Sequenced sample: peripheral blood. The chain employs TRBV6-5 and TRBJ1-1; 11 nucleotides line up with TRBD1. This TCR derives from a human donor with melanoma. The CDR3 region has the DNA TGTGCCAGCCGGGACAGGGGGTCTGAAGCTTTCTTT. Translation gives CASRDRGSEAFF.